This T cell receptor beta chain originates from a study of shared clonotypes between healthy human individuals. Regarding the study as a whole: Owing to a small donor count, the genetic and exposure-history diversity represented was limited. Naive CD4 clonotype sharing across four donors was 5% to 6%. Apart from blood, nothing was sampled; tissue repertoires likely differ.

Deep-level running was used for the assay. The protocol was immunoSEQ multiplex PCR, while the TCRdb copy is restricted to in-frame clones and leaves out a portion. Of approximately 320,000 clones in the sample, roughly 91% are singletons; the top ten hold under 20%. Comments on this clone: Its antigen is undetermined.

CDR3 length: 15 residues. Germline CDR1 SNHLY, CDR2 FYNNEI. V was pared by 3 bases and J by 2 bases, with 13 bases between. Sequencing input: memory CD8+ T cells sorted from blood. Subset indicated: CD45RO+ cells pooled with CCR7-negative TemRA cells. This TCR was sampled from a man younger than 35 in good health. The chain combines TRBV2 with TRBJ1-2, with no clear D. The DNA for the CDR3 is TGTGCCAGCAGTGATGAGGAAGACCGAAACTATGGCTACACCTTC. It translates to CASSDEEDRNYGYTF.